This TCR beta chain was found in a study of blood T cell repertoires in COVID-19. CDR3 size: 16 residues. Germline CDR1 reads SGHAT; CDR2 reads FQNNGV. Trimming left V 0 bases short and J 0 bases short, with 12 bases between. Sequencing used immunoSEQ multiplex PCR; TCRdb keeps in-frame clones, though not all of them. Of over 250,000 clones in the sample, 87% were seen once. This clone was seen a few times. Clinical history reported by participants formed the basis on which cohorts were assigned. Sequenced input: PBMCs or T cells enriched from blood (not recorded which). The chain links TRBV11-2 to TRBJ2-7, with D possibly TRBD2 on 5 matching bases. The receptor was isolated from a woman aged 25 to 39 who had recovered from COVID-19. CDR3 sequence (DNA): TGTGCCAGCAGCTTAGATTTTCCGGGGAGCTCCTACGAGCAGTACTTC. It translates to CASSLDFPGSSYEQYF.